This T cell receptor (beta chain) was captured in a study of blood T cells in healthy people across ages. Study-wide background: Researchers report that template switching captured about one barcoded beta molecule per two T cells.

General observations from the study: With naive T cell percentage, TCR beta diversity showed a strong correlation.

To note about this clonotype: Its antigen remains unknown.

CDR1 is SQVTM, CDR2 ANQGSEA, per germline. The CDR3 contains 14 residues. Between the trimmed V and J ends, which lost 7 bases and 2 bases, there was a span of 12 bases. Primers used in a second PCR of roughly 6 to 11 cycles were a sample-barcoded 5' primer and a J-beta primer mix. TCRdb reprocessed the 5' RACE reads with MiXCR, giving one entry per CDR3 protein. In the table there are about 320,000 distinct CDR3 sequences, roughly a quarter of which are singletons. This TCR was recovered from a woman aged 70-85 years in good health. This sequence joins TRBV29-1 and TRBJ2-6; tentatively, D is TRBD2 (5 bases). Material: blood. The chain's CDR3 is CSAGFGAGANVLTF. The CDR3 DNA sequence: TGCAGCGCCGGATTCGGGGCTGGGGCCAACGTCCTGACTTTC. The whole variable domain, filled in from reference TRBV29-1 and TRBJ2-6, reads SAVISQKPSRDICQRGTSLTIQCQVDSQVTMMFWYRQQPGQSLTLIATANQGSEATYESGFVIDKFPISRPNLTFSTLTVSNMSPEDSSIYLCSAGFGAGANVLTFGAGSRLTVL.